This T cell receptor (beta chain) was documented in a study of T-cell reconstitution after alpha-beta-depleted transplantation in children. Findings and caveats of the study: Two months or so post-transplant, alpha-beta T cells reportedly derived from several hundred expanded graft clones. Newly generated T cells supplied most T-cell counts and diversity one year post-transplant. After transplant, high TCRbeta diversity at day 60 in some patients arose from surviving recipient T cells and thymic progenitors.

This clonotype has ten or more counts. The antigen remains undetermined. This CDR3 contains 16 residues. Germline lookup yields CDR1 SGHTA and CDR2 FQGNSA. Deletions cut 6 bases from V and 0 bases from J, with 15 bases between. Unique molecular identifiers were used to barcode this TCRbeta library. Each CDR3 protein gets one entry after TCRdb re-called the PCR reads with MiXCR. The sample lists hundreds of thousands of distinct CDR3 sequences, roughly 8% seen once, with almost 6.5% in the top ten. The sample here was PBMCs, mostly from graft donor cells, taken 180 days after TCRalphabeta/CD19-depleted stem cell transplant. The rearrangement uses TRBV7-2 and TRBJ2-4; no firm D call. The receptor was isolated from a male patient younger than 18 who had a stem cell transplant for acute lymphoblastic leukemia, so the T cells may come from the graft donor. The DNA of the CDR3 is TGTGCCAGCAGACCTGACTTGATACTAGCCAAAAACATTCAGTACTTC. Its translation is CASRPDLILAKNIQYF.